This T cell receptor beta chain was recorded in a study of cytomegalovirus exposure and HLA in healthy donors. The CDR3 loop spans 13 amino acids. Trimming left V 8 bases short and J 3 bases short, with 13 bases between. CDR1 and CDR2 from the germline V gene are SGHNT and YENEEA. The PCR contained 60 Vbeta and 13 Jbeta primers. Method: immunoSEQ multiplex PCR; TCRdb's copy keeps in-frame clones and lacks some. The sample records about 160,000 clones, approximately 77% being singletons. J is TRBJ2-5 and V is TRBV11-3; weak D call: TRBD1 (6 bases). The receptor comes from a male donor in good health and CMV-seropositive. The source material was PBMCs. The CDR3 DNA is TGTGCCAGCGGTATACAGGGAGAAGAGACCCAGTACTTC. Its translation: CASGIQGEETQYF.